This is a list of T cell receptor beta chains from one sample in a study of blood T cells in healthy people across ages. Via MiXCR, TCRdb re-called the 5' RACE reads, giving one row per CDR3 protein. The sample lists some 370,000 distinct CDR3 sequences, 50% to 60% occurring once. The sample taken for sequencing was blood. The receptors come from a man in his sixties in good health. Both conserved end residues are part of each CDR3. A D gene is named only where the DNA matches it firmly. The listing skips clone size in some rows; elsewhere it reads once, few, many or a size class.

j_gene,d_gene,abundance,v_gene,CDR3nt,CDR3aa
TRBJ2-6,TRBD1,.,TRBV5-6,TGTGCCAGCAGCGTGACAGGGTCTGGGGCCAACGTCCTGACTTTC,CASSVTGSGANVLTF
TRBJ2-6,.,many,TRBV7-9,TGTGCCAGCAGCAACTCCCGGGGCGTGTCTGGGGCCAACGTCCTGACTTTC,CASSNSRGVSGANVLTF
TRBJ2-5,TRBD2,.,TRBV7-2,TGTGCCAGCAGCTTAGCAGCGGGAGTAGAGACCCAGTACTTC,CASSLAAGVETQYF
TRBJ2-1,.,.,TRBV29-1,TGCAGCGGTTCTCCGGGGGATGAGCAGTTCTTC,CSGSPGDEQFF
TRBJ2-1,.,.,TRBV2,TGTGCCAGCAGTAGTTTTGGATACAATGAGCAGTTCTTC,CASSSFGYNEQFF
TRBJ2-7,.,many,TRBV6-5,TGTGCCAGCAGCCCGGACTATTGGAACGACGAGCAGTACTTC,CASSPDYWNDEQYF
TRBJ2-7,.,many,TRBV10-3,TGTGCCATCTCCGCAGGGGTGAGGGAGCAGTACTTC,CAISAGVREQYF
TRBJ2-5,TRBD2,few,TRBV10-3,TGTGCCATCAGTGAGTCGCTAGCGGGAGGGGAGACCCAGTACTTC,CAISESLAGGETQYF
TRBJ2-1,.,.,TRBV21-1,TGTGCCAGCAGCAAGCTAGCGGAGGGCTCCTACAATGAGCAGTTCTTC,CASSKLAEGSYNEQFF
TRBJ2-1,.,.,TRBV12-3/TRBV12-4,TGTGCCAGCAGCCCAAAGAAAGAGCAGTTCTTC,CASSPKKEQFF
TRBJ2-3,TRBD2,.,TRBV24-1,TGTGCCACCAGTGATTTTGCAGCGGGGGGTACAGATACGCAGTATTTT,CATSDFAAGGTDTQYF
TRBJ2-1,.,many,TRBV5-1,TGCGCCAGCAGCCTCTCCAGTAGAGATGAGCAGTTCTTC,CASSLSSRDEQFF
TRBJ2-7,TRBD2,many,TRBV20-1,TGCAGTGCTAGAGACTCGACTAGCGGATACGAGCAGTACTTC,CSARDSTSGYEQYF
TRBJ2-1,.,.,TRBV6-2/TRBV6-3,TGTGCCACCGGTTCCTACCCGAGGGATTACAATGAGCAGTTCTTC,CATGSYPRDYNEQFF
TRBJ2-3,.,.,TRBV20-1,TGCAGTGCCCCCACACCGCAGGGGAGCACAGATACGCAGTATTTT,CSAPTPQGSTDTQYF
TRBJ2-3,.,.,TRBV27,TGTGCCAGCAGTTTTGGGAGAGATACGCAGTATTTT,CASSFGRDTQYF
TRBJ2-3,TRBD2,.,TRBV7-2,TGTGCCAGCAGCTTAGGACGGGGAGCGGGGGATACGCAGTATTTT,CASSLGRGAGDTQYF
TRBJ2-5,.,.,TRBV2,TGTGCCAGCAGGATCACTAAAGAGACCCAGTACTTC,CASRITKETQYF
TRBJ2-7,.,.,TRBV20-1,TGCAGTGCTATGCGGGCGTCCTCCTACAATGAGCAGTACTTC,CSAMRASSYNEQYF
TRBJ2-5,.,.,TRBV5-4,TGTGCCAGCAGCTCCGACCCAGGGGTCCAAGAGACCCAGTACTTC,CASSSDPGVQETQYF
TRBJ2-2,TRBD1,.,TRBV7-9,TGTGCCAGCAGCTTGGACAGGGGGTTAACCGGGGAGCTGTTTTTT,CASSLDRGLTGELFF
TRBJ2-7,.,few,TRBV5-6,TGTGCCAGCAGCGCCCAGTTAGGCCACGAGCAGTACTTC,CASSAQLGHEQYF
TRBJ2-5,.,.,TRBV5-6,TGTGCCAGCAGCTTGCTCTCCAGGGAAGAGACCCAGTACTTC,CASSLLSREETQYF
TRBJ2-5,TRBD1,.,TRBV5-4,TGTGCCAGCAGCGAAGGACTGGGACAGCTCTATGAGCAGTACTTC,CASSEGLGQLYEQYF
TRBJ2-3,.,.,TRBV5-1,TGCGCCAGCAGCACACTAAGGGATACGCAGTATTTT,CASSTLRDTQYF
TRBJ1-5,.,few,TRBV28,TGTGCCAGCAGTCTTGACACAGGTAGCAATCAGCCCCAGCATTTT,CASSLDTGSNQPQHF
TRBJ2-7,TRBD1,.,TRBV7-2,TGTGCCAGCAGCTTAGCCCGGACAGGGGGCTACGGGCAGTACTTC,CASSLARTGGYGQYF
TRBJ2-7,.,.,TRBV5-1,TGCGCCAGCAGCTTGGACGGCAGGGTAGGCTGCGAGCAGTACTTC,CASSLDGRVGCEQYF
TRBJ2-7,TRBD1,.,TRBV29-1,TGCAGCGTACCGGGACAGGACTACGAGCAGTACTTC,CSVPGQDYEQYF
TRBJ2-3,TRBD2,once,TRBV20-1,TGCGGTGCTACCCCAGAGAGCGGGAGAGTGGATACGCAGTATTTT,CGATPESGRVDTQYF
TRBJ2-1,TRBD2,few,TRBV29-1,TGCAGCGCCCCCCATCCCTCTAGACTAGCGGGAGGGCGGATCGGTGAGCAGTTCTTC,CSAPHPSRLAGGRIGEQFF
TRBJ2-7,.,.,TRBV5-1,TGCGCCAGCAGCGTGGAGGCGGGACGGTACGAGCAGTACTTC,CASSVEAGRYEQYF
TRBJ2-1,TRBD2,.,TRBV5-1,TGCGCCAGCAGCAGCGGGAACCCCAACAATGAGCAGTTCTTC,CASSSGNPNNEQFF
TRBJ2-7,.,.,TRBV27,TGTGCCAGCAGTTTAAAAGGCAGAACCTACGAGCAGTACTTC,CASSLKGRTYEQYF
TRBJ1-6,.,once,TRBV20-1,TGCAGTGCTAGAGGGCTGCTGGGCTCCTATAATTCACCCCTCCACTTT,CSARGLLGSYNSPLHF
TRBJ2-5,.,.,TRBV7-2,TGTGCCAGCAGCTCACTGACTAGGCAAGAGACCCAGTACTTC,CASSSLTRQETQYF
TRBJ1-6,.,.,TRBV9,TGTGCCAGCAGCGTAGCGCAGGGTTCGGGTTCACCCCTCCACTTT,CASSVAQGSGSPLHF
TRBJ2-1,TRBD2,.,TRBV29-1,TGCAGCGTTGAATCCGTTCGTGGGGGGGACAATGAGCAGTTCTTC,CSVESVRGGDNEQFF
TRBJ1-2,TRBD1,.,TRBV7-9,TGTGCCAGCAGGACCCGGACAGGGAACTATGGCTACACCTTC,CASRTRTGNYGYTF
TRBJ2-1,.,.,TRBV3-1,TGTGCCAGCAGCCAGACTAGTCGTGAGACCCAGTTCTTC,CASSQTSRETQFF
TRBJ2-6,TRBD1,.,TRBV19,TGTGCCACCAAACAGGGGGCCGGCTCTGGGGCCAACGTCCTGACTTTC,CATKQGAGSGANVLTF
TRBJ2-1,TRBD1,.,TRBV6-5,TGTGCCAGCAGTCCCCTGACAGGGGGCGCATCCAATGAGCAGTTCTTC,CASSPLTGGASNEQFF
TRBJ2-4,.,.,TRBV28,TGTGCCAGCAGTTTAAGGACCCCAAACATTCAGTACTTC,CASSLRTPNIQYF
TRBJ2-7,TRBD2,.,TRBV20-1,TGCAGTGCTAGGTCACTAGCGGGAGGCAGGTACGAGCAGTACTTC,CSARSLAGGRYEQYF
TRBJ2-5,TRBD2,.,TRBV6-4,TGTGCCAGCAGTGCTAGCGGGAGGGTGAATGAGCAGTACTTC,CASSASGRVNEQYF
TRBJ2-7,.,.,TRBV20-1,TGCAGTGCTAGCATGGGGACGGCACGCTCCTACGAGCAGTACTTC,CSASMGTARSYEQYF
TRBJ2-1,TRBD2,.,TRBV3-1,TGTGCCAGCAGCCAACAGCGGGGCAATGAGCAGTTCTTC,CASSQQRGNEQFF